These 8 T cell receptor beta chains originate from one sample sequenced in a study of CD8 T cells in ankylosing spondylitis. MiXCR, applied by TCRdb to the 5' RACE reads, yields one record per CDR3 protein. Of over 400,000 distinct CDR3 sequences in the sample, roughly 26% were seen once. Findings and caveats of the study: One TCR beta motif, made up of about 8 highly homologous variants, appeared characteristic of ankylosing spondylitis blood.

No antigens are known for them. The source material was blood, either unsorted or a sorted T cell fraction (not recorded which). Source of these receptors: a male donor with ankylosing spondylitis.

This clonotype was detected only a few times. The chain uses TRBV6-2 or TRBV6-3 and TRBJ2-5; tentatively, D is TRBD2 (5 bases). Per germline, CDR1 MNHEY and CDR2 SVGEGT. The V end was cut by 1 base, the J end by 1 base, with 10 bases between. CDR3 length equals 15 residues. The CDR3 region is CASSYFVSGQETQYF. Written as DNA, the CDR3 is TGTGCCAGCAGTTACTTTGTCAGCGGCCAAGAGACCCAGTACTTC.

CDR3 sequence reads: CASSPGQGRSGANVLTF. DNA of the CDR3: TGTGCCAGCAGTCCGGGACAGGGACGCTCTGGGGCCAACGTCCTGACTTTC. V is TRBV12-3 or TRBV12-4 and J is TRBJ2-6; 9 bases map to TRBD1. V dropped 5 bases and J dropped 0; count of bases not matched to a gene: 5. This CDR3 contains 17 residues.

The genes are TRBV2 and TRBJ2-1; TRBD2 aligns across 7 bases. From germline, CDR1 is SNHLY and CDR2 FYNNEI. Trimming removed 7 bases from V and 9 bases from J; junction bases left unmatched: 9. CDR3 length equals 13 residues. The CDR3 here is CASTPALASEQFF. CDR3 DNA sequence: TGTGCCAGCACCCCGGCACTAGCGAGTGAGCAGTTCTTC. Drawing the rest from reference TRBV2 and TRBJ2-1, the complete variable domain is EPEVTQTPSHQVTQMGQEVILRCVPISNHLYFYWYRQILGQKVEFLVSFYNNEISEKSEIFDDQFSVERPDGSNFTLKIRSTKLEDSAMYFCASTPALASEQFFGPGTRLTVL.

This clonotype was found a few times. The rearrangement uses TRBV24-1 and TRBJ1-1; TRBD1 aligns across 7 bases. This CDR3 comprises 13 residues. Germline CDR1 reads KGHDR; CDR2 reads SFDVKD. Trimming took 7 bases from V and 4 from J; bases not matched to a gene: 5. This CDR3 is CATRGQAFTEAFF. The CDR3 DNA reads as TGTGCCACCAGAGGACAGGCCTTCACTGAAGCTTTCTTT.

This clonotype was found many times. The chain carries TRBV5-1 and TRBJ2-5; D might be TRBD2 (6 bases). This CDR3 region has 15 residues. Germline loops: CDR1 SGHRS, CDR2 YFSETQ. Trimming pared 2 bases from V and 2 bases from J, leaving 13 bases between. CDR3 region: CASSLRDSSQETQYF. The DNA for the CDR3 is TGCGCCAGCAGCTTAAGGGACTCGTCGCAAGAGACCCAGTACTTC.

The CDR3, as DNA: TGTGCCACCAGTGGGCCGAGCGGGGCCCACAATGAGCAGTTCTTC. Amino acids: CATSGPSGAHNEQFF. This rearrangement joins TRBV24-1 to TRBJ2-1; TRBD2 agrees at 7 bases. The CDR3 sequence is 15 residues long. CDR1 and CDR2 from the germline V gene are KGHDR and SFDVKD. J gave up 5 bases and V 5 bases, and 8 bases lay outside the gene matches.

This chain joins TRBV10-3 and TRBJ2-2; a weak D match, TRBD1 (5 bases). V was trimmed by 10 bases and J by 1 base, leaving 10 bases between them. The germline V gene encodes CDR1 ENHRY and CDR2 SYGVKD. There are 13 residues in the CDR3. The CDR3 sequence is CATSTENTGELFF. The DNA for the CDR3 is TGTGCCACCTCGACAGAGAACACCGGGGAGCTGTTTTTT.

This clonotype was picked up a small number of times. The chain recombines TRBV5-1 with TRBJ2-3; unclear D gene. The V end lost 6 bases, the J end lost 1 base, and 9 bases lay between the germline ends. The CDR3 is 13 residues long. Germline V lookup: CDR1 SGHRS, CDR2 YFSETQ. The CDR3 here is CASTTRRTDTQYF. As DNA, the CDR3 is TGCGCCAGCACTACCAGGCGCACAGATACGCAGTATTTT.